The 25 T cell receptor beta chains listed next were all sequenced from one sample in a study of OX40 agonist ivuxolimab in advanced cancers. Profiling relied on immunoSEQ multiplex PCR, and the TCRdb table lists in-frame clones only, not all of them. The sample contains roughly 62,000 clones, 91% of which appear only once. Here the sequenced sample was CD4+ or CD8+ T cells sorted from blood, taken in a trial of the OX40 agonist ivuxolimab. These receptors all come from an adult with an advanced solid tumor such as melanoma, head and neck, liver or kidney cancer.

The V gene is TRBV9, the J gene TRBJ1-2; D unclear. The CDR3 length is 15 residues. The V end was cut by 3 bases, the J end by 2 bases, with 14 bases between. Germline CDR1 SGDLS, CDR2 YYNGEE. In DNA, the CDR3 is TGTGCCAGCAGCGCCTTCTCCACGGGAAACTATGGCTACACCTTC. Translated: CASSAFSTGNYGYTF.

V usage is TRBV5-1 and J usage is TRBJ2-7; unclear D gene. Germline V gene data show CDR1 as SGHRS and CDR2 as YFSETQ. This CDR3 has 14 residues. The V and J ends lost 0 bases and 0 bases respectively, with 7 bases between them. This chain's CDR3 is CASSLGLGSYEQYF. The CDR3, as DNA: TGCGCCAGCAGCTTGGGTCTCGGCTCCTACGAGCAGTACTTC.

This chain uses TRBV21-1 with TRBJ1-3. TRBV21-1 is a pseudogene segment. CDR3 length equals 16 residues. This chain's CDR3 is CASSKGAAGRGNTIYF. The CDR3 region has the DNA TGTGCCAGCAGCAAAGGGGCGGCAGGGAGAGGAAACACCATATATTTT.

The J gene is TRBJ1-1, the V gene TRBV13, with D possibly matching TRBD1 (6 bases). The CDR3 is 15 residues long. V lost 5 bases and J 0 bases, leaving 13 bases between the germline ends. Germline V gives CDR1 PRHDT, CDR2 FYEKMQ (reference sequence). This CDR3 is CASSGNGQMNTEAFF. CDR3 nucleotides: TGTGCCAGCAGCGGAAATGGACAGATGAACACTGAAGCTTTCTTT. The full variable domain, its missing parts supplied by reference TRBV13 and TRBJ1-1, is AAGVIQSPRHLIKEKRETATLKCYPIPRHDTVYWYQQGPGQDPQFLISFYEKMQSDKGSIPDRFSAQQFSDYHSELNMSSLELGDSALYFCASSGNGQMNTEAFFGQGTRLTVV.

V is TRBV7-9 and J is TRBJ2-4; TRBD1 might be the D (6 bases). The germline gives CDR1 SEHNR, CDR2 FQNEAQ (reference sequence). The CDR3 is 14 residues long. The V and J ends lost 1 base and 3 bases respectively, with 7 bases between them. The CDR3 bases are TGTGCCAGCAGCTTAGAACAGGGCAAAAACATTCAGTACTTC. This gives the protein CASSLEQGKNIQYF.

This chain connects TRBV12-1 to TRBJ2-3; TRBD2 reflects the table's D call only, with no check against the DNA. TRBV12-1 represents a pseudogene. This CDR3 is built from 16 residues. CDR3 sequence reads: CASSFTGTPSTDTQYF. For the CDR3, the DNA is TGTGCCAGCAGCTTTACGGGAACCCCTAGCACAGATACGCAGTATTTT.

This chain connects TRBV4-3 to TRBJ2-7; TRBD2 agrees at 7 bases. The CDR3 consists of 17 residues. CDR1 is LGHNA, CDR2 YSLEER, per germline. V lost 1 base to trimming and J lost 6 bases; unmatched junction nucleotides: 15. As DNA, the CDR3 is TGCGCCAGCAGCCAAGTCCCCCGGTGGGAGGGCCTTAGCGAGCAGTACTTC. Protein product: CASSQVPRWEGLSEQYF.

The V gene is TRBV19, the J gene TRBJ1-5; TRBD1 agrees at 7 bases. The length of the CDR3 is 15 residues. V dropped 6 bases and J dropped 6; count of bases not matched to a gene: 11. Germline-derived CDR1 and CDR2 are LNHDA and SQIVND (reference sequence). CDR3 nucleotides: TGTGCCAGTAGCTTGACAGGGAAAAAGGGTCAGCCCCAGCATTTT. Protein sequence: CASSLTGKKGQPQHF.

The CDR3 is CASSLTSGGSYEQYF. The CDR3 bases are TGTGCCAGCAGTTTAACTAGCGGGGGGTCCTACGAGCAGTACTTC. V and J are TRBV27 and TRBJ2-7, with 12 bases that match TRBD2. The CDR3 sequence is 15 residues long. Germline values: CDR1 MNHEY, CDR2 SMNVEV (reference sequence). J gave up 1 base and V 2 bases, and 0 bases lay outside the gene matches.

This chain connects TRBV4-3 to TRBJ2-5, with D perhaps TRBD2 (6 bases). With 0 bases removed from V and 8 bases from J, the gap between germline ends came to 16 bases. Germline CDR1 LGHNA, CDR2 YSLEER. CDR3 length: 15 residues. In DNA, the CDR3 is TGCGCCAGCAGCCAAGAACATCAGGTCGGGGGTACCCAGTACTTC. This sequence encodes CASSQEHQVGGTQYF.

The genes are TRBV28 and TRBJ1-1; D is unresolved. The CDR3 is 13 amino acids. Trimming left V 3 bases short and J 2 bases short, with 7 bases between. Germline V gives CDR1 MDHEN, CDR2 SYDVKM. CDR3 sequence: CASSFNSNTEAFF. In DNA, the CDR3 is TGTGCCAGCAGTTTTAACAGTAACACTGAAGCTTTCTTT.

J is TRBJ1-5 and V is TRBV7-9, with no clear D. The V end was cut by 5 bases, the J end by 4 bases, with 9 bases between. The CDR3 contains 13 residues. Germline V gene data show CDR1 as SEHNR and CDR2 as FQNEAQ (reference sequence). The CDR3 coding sequence is TGTGCCAGCAGCGTAGGACGGAATCAGCCCCAGCATTTT. Its translation is CASSVGRNQPQHF.

The gene calls are TRBV28 and TRBJ2-3, with 11 positions matching TRBD2. CDR3 length: 15 amino acids. CDR1 MDHEN and CDR2 SYDVKM come from the germline V gene. V lost 4 bases to trimming and J lost 0 bases; unmatched junction nucleotides: 0. CDR3 nucleotides: TGTGCCAGCAGTTGGACTAGCGGGAGCACAGATACGCAGTATTTT. Translation: CASSWTSGSTDTQYF.

J is TRBJ2-7 and V is TRBV5-1; D ambiguous. The V gene lost 1 base and the J gene lost 0 bases, with 5 bases spanning the gap. Germline lookup yields CDR1 SGHRS and CDR2 YFSETQ. This CDR3 is 13 amino acids long. The chain's CDR3 is CASSLLSSYEQYF. CDR3 bases: TGCGCCAGCAGCTTGCTCAGCTCCTACGAGCAGTACTTC.

CDR3 coding DNA: TGCGCCAGCAGCCAAGAAAGGGTCGGGACAGGGGCCACAGATACGCAGTATTTT. Translation gives CASSQERVGTGATDTQYF. This chain links TRBV4-3 with TRBJ2-3; 10 positions agree with TRBD1. With 0 bases clipped from V and 2 bases from J, the junction kept 8 bases outside the gene matches. The CDR3 runs 18 residues. The germline V gene encodes CDR1 LGHNA and CDR2 YSLEER.

V usage is TRBV6-5 and J usage is TRBJ1-6, with 9 bases matching TRBD1. Germline CDR1 MNHEY, CDR2 SVGAGI. This CDR3 has 14 residues. J gave up 14 bases and V 5 bases, and 10 bases lay outside the gene matches. CDR3 residues: CASSGGGTGRALHF. The DNA of the CDR3 is TGTGCCAGCAGTGGCGGAGGGACAGGGCGAGCCCTCCACTTT.

This clone is medium-sized in the sample. The chain uses TRBV29-1 and TRBJ1-2; D gene ambiguous. The length of the CDR3 is 12 residues. Trimming removed 3 bases at V and 0 bases at J, with 5 bases between. Germline-derived CDR1 and CDR2 are SQVTM and ANQGSEA. The CDR3 is CSVEASNYGYTF. In DNA, the CDR3 is TGCAGCGTTGAGGCCTCTAACTATGGCTACACCTTC.

The rearrangement joins TRBV27 to TRBJ1-3; TRBD1 is a possible D gene (5 bases). The CDR3 totals 14 residues. V lost 6 bases, J lost 0 bases, and 9 bases lay in between. Per the germline V gene, CDR1 is MNHEY and CDR2 is SMNVEV (reference sequence). CDR3 DNA sequence: TGTGCCAGCAGCGGGGGGTCCTCTGGAAACACCATATATTTT. It is translated as CASSGGSSGNTIYF.

The chain couples TRBV7-2 to TRBJ2-3; TRBD2 aligns across 14 bases. CDR1 SGHTA and CDR2 FQGNSA come from the germline V gene. Trimming cost V 5 bases and J 6 bases; bases outside gene matches: 10. The CDR3 is 17 residues long. CDR3 sequence reads: CASSQGLAGDGHDTQYF. The DNA of the CDR3 is TGTGCCAGCAGCCAGGGACTAGCGGGAGATGGTCATGATACGCAGTATTTT.

The chain is built from TRBV10-3 and TRBJ2-5; D is unclear. Trimming removed 7 bases at V and 5 bases at J, with 14 bases between. Germline CDR1 and CDR2: ENHRY and SYGVKD. This CDR3 is built from 13 residues. The DNA for the CDR3 is TGTGCCATCAACGGTGGTAGCATGGAGACCCAGTACTTC. Protein: CAINGGSMETQYF.

The chain recombines TRBV27 with TRBJ1-2; no clear D gene. This CDR3 has 15 amino acids. Germline assignment: CDR1 MNHEY and CDR2 SMNVEV (reference sequence). V was clipped by 5 bases and J by 4 bases, with 17 bases between them. CDR3 DNA sequence: TGTGCCAGCAGTAGTTCGCACGACGTTTCCTATGGCTACACCTTC. Encoded protein: CASSSSHDVSYGYTF.

The J gene is TRBJ1-4, the V gene TRBV15; TRBD1 agrees at 9 bases. Germline V gene lookup returns CDR1 LNHNV and CDR2 YYDKDF (reference sequence). The junction had 2 bases not matched to a gene; V was cut back by 5 bases and J by 4 bases. The CDR3 sequence is 14 residues long. The CDR3 reads CATSRDRVNEKLFF. CDR3 sequence (DNA): TGTGCCACCAGCCGGGACAGGGTTAATGAAAAACTGTTTTTT.

The V gene is TRBV4-3, the J gene TRBJ1-4; no firm D call. The germline V gene encodes CDR1 LGHNA and CDR2 YSLEER. The CDR3 runs 15 residues. Trimming shortened V by 0 bases and J by 1 base, and 6 bases separated the two germline ends. The CDR3 sequence: CASSQDEGTNEKLFF. Here the CDR3 DNA reads TGCGCCAGCAGCCAAGATGAGGGAACTAATGAAAAACTGTTTTTT.

The chain employs TRBV7-6 and TRBJ2-1, with a possible D match to TRBD1 (5 bases). The V end lost 4 bases, the J end lost 8 bases, and 9 bases lay between the germline ends. The CDR3 is 12 amino acids. Germline V lookup: CDR1 SGHVS, CDR2 FNYEAQ. The CDR3 is CASSSDNYEQFF. DNA for the CDR3: TGTGCCAGCAGCTCGGACAATTATGAGCAGTTCTTC.

CDR3 amino acids: CASSLGTRIYEQYF. The CDR3 DNA sequence: TGTGCCAGCAGCTTAGGGACTAGGATATACGAGCAGTACTTC. The V gene is TRBV7-9, the J gene TRBJ2-7, with 7 bases that match TRBD2. After removal of 1 base from V and 4 bases from J, the junction contained 4 bases not matched to a gene. This CDR3 comprises 14 residues. Looked up from germline, CDR1 is SEHNR and CDR2 is FQNEAQ (reference sequence).